These 14 T cell receptor beta chains were sequenced from one sample in a study of blood T cell repertoires in COVID-19. The method was immunoSEQ multiplex PCR; TCRdb's version includes in-frame clones alone and lacks a portion of them. This table holds 370,000 or so clones, 81% found once. The sample taken for sequencing was peripheral blood. The receptor source for this set is a human donor with acute or convalescent COVID-19. The donor label of this sample is uncertain.

In this sample, this clone turned up a few times. This chain joins TRBV11-3 and TRBJ2-3, with TRBD2 identical over 14 bases. CDR3 length: 16 residues. V lost 3 bases, J lost 7 bases, and 6 bases stayed unmatched. Germline V gene lookup returns CDR1 SGHNT and CDR2 YENEEA. The CDR3 is CASSLGGLAGAYTQYF. CDR3 sequence (DNA): TGTGCCAGCAGCTTGGGGGGACTAGCGGGGGCATATACGCAGTATTTT.

V and J are TRBV19 and TRBJ1-1; 9 bases line up with TRBD1. From germline, CDR1 is LNHDA and CDR2 SQIVND (reference sequence). CDR3 length equals 13 residues. V lost 4 bases, J lost 3 bases, and 0 bases stayed unmatched. DNA of the CDR3: TGTGCCAGTAGTAGGACAGGGGACACTGAAGCTTTCTTT. Amino acid sequence: CASSRTGDTEAFF. The whole variable domain, filled in from reference TRBV19 and TRBJ1-1, reads DGGITQSPKYLFRKEGQNVTLSCEQNLNHDAMYWYRQDPGQGLRLIYYSQIVNDFQKGDIAEGYSVSREKKESFPLTVTSAQKNPTAFYLCASSRTGDTEAFFGQGTRLTVV.

The chain joins TRBV6-5 to TRBJ1-2, with 9 bases identical to TRBD1. Germline-derived CDR1 and CDR2 are MNHEY and SVGAGI. There are 16 residues in the CDR3. Trimming cost V 2 bases and J 5 bases; bases outside gene matches: 9. The CDR3 nucleotides are TGTGCCAGCAGTTACCACCGGACAGGGGTAGTTTATGGCTACACCTTC. Residues: CASSYHRTGVVYGYTF.

V and J are TRBV5-1 and TRBJ1-5; no firm D call. The CDR3 spans 15 residues. Deletions cut 4 bases from V and 0 bases from J, with 11 bases between. Looked up from germline, CDR1 is SGHRS and CDR2 is YFSETQ. The CDR3 bases are TGCGCCAGCAGCGTGGGCCCTACTAGCAATCAGCCCCAGCATTTT. It translates to CASSVGPTSNQPQHF.

The chain joins TRBV14 to TRBJ2-7; 8 nucleotides agree with TRBD1. Germline V gene lookup returns CDR1 SGHDN and CDR2 FVKESK. V shed 4 bases and J 9 bases; nucleotides not matched to a gene: 8. The CDR3 spans 13 residues. The CDR3 sequence: CASSRDRPGGQYF. CDR3 in DNA: TGTGCCAGCAGCCGGGACAGGCCCGGGGGGCAGTACTTC.

The sample holds a few counts of this clone. V usage is TRBV29-1 and J usage is TRBJ2-1; the match to TRBD2 covers 7 bases. Per germline, CDR1 SQVTM and CDR2 ANQGSEA. J was trimmed by 1 base and V by 7 bases; bases with no gene match: 7. The CDR3 covers 14 residues. CDR3 sequence: CSANPSGSYNEQFF. In nucleotides, the CDR3 is TGCAGCGCAAATCCTAGCGGATCCTACAATGAGCAGTTCTTC.

The rearrangement uses TRBV29-1 and TRBJ2-1; possible D gene TRBD1, 5 bases. Germline-derived CDR1 and CDR2 are SQVTM and ANQGSEA. The V end lost 4 bases, the J end lost 1 base, and 17 bases lay between the germline ends. This CDR3 is 16 amino acids long. The CDR3 is CSVVPSRVRSYNEQFF. CDR3 DNA: TGCAGCGTTGTCCCCTCCAGGGTAAGGTCCTACAATGAGCAGTTCTTC.

The V and J genes are TRBV7-2 and TRBJ2-7, with a weak D call TRBD2 (7 bases). This CDR3 spans 14 amino acids. V gave up 1 base and J gave up 6 bases, with 13 bases separating them. Germline assignment: CDR1 SGHTA and CDR2 FQGNSA. The CDR3 spells CASSLGGGPLEQYF. The CDR3 nucleotides are TGTGCCAGCAGCTTAGGGGGGGGGCCCCTCGAGCAGTACTTC.

CDR3 amino acids: CATSRDLTGYQPQHF. Written as DNA, the CDR3 is TGTGCCACCAGCAGAGATCTCACAGGGTATCAGCCCCAGCATTTT. The rearrangement uses TRBV15 and TRBJ1-5; weak D call: TRBD1 (6 bases). The V end was cut by 0 bases, the J end by 5 bases, with 11 bases between. The V gene's germline CDR1 is LNHNV and CDR2 YYDKDF (reference sequence). The CDR3 spans 15 residues.

This chain joins TRBV30 and TRBJ1-6, with TRBD1 identical over 10 bases. Germline CDR1 is GTSNPN and CDR2 is SVGIG (reference sequence). CDR3 length: 15 residues. Trimming cost V 5 bases and J 7 bases; bases outside gene matches: 8. DNA for the CDR3: TGTGCCTGGTCCGGGACAGGGGTCGGGAATTCACCCCTCCACTTT. Translating gives CAWSGTGVGNSPLHF.

This clone was recorded many times. The chain carries TRBV27 and TRBJ1-2; a weak D match, TRBD1 (5 bases). The CDR3 runs 13 residues. V lost 3 bases to trimming and J lost 3 bases, with 8 bases between them. CDR1 and CDR2 (germline): MNHEY, SMNVEV (reference sequence). The CDR3 nucleotides read TGTGCCAGCAGTTTTCAGGGCTACTATGGCTACACCTTC. It yields the protein CASSFQGYYGYTF.

The genes are TRBV2 and TRBJ2-3; 7 bases line up with TRBD1. The CDR3 loop spans 12 amino acids. Germline V CDR1 and CDR2: SNHLY, FYNNEI. V trimming: 5 bases; J trimming: 7 bases; junction bases outside the gene matches: 3. CDR3 in amino acids: CASSLQGHTQYF. The CDR3 nucleotides read TGTGCCAGCAGTCTACAGGGGCATACGCAGTATTTT. Together with reference TRBV2 and TRBJ2-3, the CDR3 gives the full variable domain: EPEVTQTPSHQVTQMGQEVILRCVPISNHLYFYWYRQILGQKVEFLVSFYNNEISEKSEIFDDQFSVERPDGSNFTLKIRSTKLEDSAMYFCASSLQGHTQYFGPGTRLTVL.

The rearrangement joins TRBV24-1 to TRBJ2-5, with 7 bases aligning to TRBD1. Unmatched junction bases numbered 8, after V lost 4 bases and J lost 4 bases. Germline CDR1 is KGHDR and CDR2 is SFDVKD. This CDR3 has 15 residues. CDR3 amino acids: CATSDSGGPLETQYF. CDR3 nucleotides: TGTGCCACCAGTGACTCAGGGGGTCCCCTAGAGACCCAGTACTTC.

This chain uses TRBV18 with TRBJ2-3; D possibly corresponds to TRBD1 (6 bases). V dropped 1 base and J dropped 6 bases, with 14 bases sitting between them. The CDR3 consists of 15 residues. CDR1 and CDR2 from the germline V gene are KGHSH and LQKENI. CDR3 DNA: TGTGCCAGCTCACCACTAGCGTACAGGGAGGATACGCAGTATTTT. Encoded protein: CASSPLAYREDTQYF.